This T cell receptor (beta chain) comes out of a study of cytomegalovirus exposure and HLA in healthy donors (TCRdb year 2017). Study-wide context: An earlier analysis of approximately 590 of the donors reported about 290 Gb of sequence data and 117 million unique TCR beta sequences from roughly 180 million T cells. Around 320 gigabases of sequencing data and 78 million or so unique TCR sequences were included in an early release covering around 600 HLA-typed donors. The genetic ancestry cluster associated with self-reported Caucasian donors included 81% of the roughly 400 genotyped donors. The study aimed to test whether signatures of past pathogen exposure could be identified by cataloging public T cell receptors. The T cell repertoires of 666 subjects were profiled by immunosequencing and related to cytomegalovirus serostatus. A separate validation cohort of 100 to 150 different subjects was used in addition to the roughly 670-subject first cohort. High-throughput TCR immunosequencing, statistical association of individual TCRs with disease status, and machine learning were combined to predict cytomegalovirus infection status. A later analysis re-examined previously published TCR beta repertoires from 610 or so donors and added high-resolution HLA genotyping to investigate patterns of TCR occurrence. Rather than using new phenotypic data, the later analysis identified candidate immune exposures from TCR beta sequences and from how often those sequences occurred across donors. To decide whether each TCR beta V gene segment behaved as functional or pseudogenic, an earlier analysis of some 600 of the donors relied on high-throughput TCR beta sequencing. Donor age, sex, ethnicity and CMV serostatus were collected together with the repertoire data. Genome-wide SNP genotypes for about 65% of the roughly 670 donors were used in a later genetic analysis, which treated that subset as a discovery cohort. Every discovery cohort repertoire had been produced on one sequencing platform. HLA typing included class I and class II loci at four-digit resolution. Typing coverage varied by locus: about 629-640 donors for A, B, C, DRB1 and DQB1; more than 500 for DQA1; over 600 for DPA1; around 450 for DPB1. About five DR-DQ haplotypes were handled as single units for association and clustering because linkage in the cohort was strong. Among around 400 genotyped donors of the cohort, an average of approximately 220,000 unique TCR beta nucleotide sequences was sequenced per donor, of which about 19% were non-productive.

The cohort was made up of 500 to 850 healthy bone marrow donors. Cohort members were all nominally healthy when sampled, although unrecorded immune exposures were likely present. The donor was CMV seronegative and belonged to the group of 352 seronegative cohort members. Each donor provided a peripheral blood sample, and peripheral blood mononuclear cells were used for TCR beta sequencing. Genomic DNA extraction from the blood cell samples was performed with the Qiagen DNeasy Blood Extraction Kit. Results and caveats for the whole study, not just this receptor: For the cohort, immune exposure information was limited to CMV serostatus. Most TCR sequences were observed very rarely across donors, whereas some public TCRs were present in many individuals. Sequencing depth was assumed to be roughly uniform across donors in the presence/absence analyses, though that assumption may not hold. A further reported finding was that TCR beta sequences accurately predicted the HLA-A and HLA-B alleles for most subjects in the first cohort. A cluster of highly shared sequence variants was judged likely to be a technical artifact of the sequencing pipeline. In a later analysis, several top co-occurrence clusters were reported to appear linked to parvovirus B19, influenza, CMV and Epstein-Barr virus. Correlated functional status among segregating V segments might be attributable to linkage disequilibrium, but an unknown experimental factor could not be ruled out. In a later genetic analysis, fewer N-insertions in productive TCRs were reported among donors in an Asian-associated ancestry cluster than the roughly 640-donor mean. An earlier analysis of approximately 600 of the donors showed that most TCR beta V segments appeared in productive rearrangements either about 87% or about 30% of the time, which broadly matched IMGT annotations. Compared with equally common non-associated chains, HLA-associated TCR beta chains in a later analysis were more clonally expanded and had lower generation probabilities. In a later analysis, the rate of TCR association differed among HLA loci, with DRB1 alleles having the most associated TCRs and HLA-C alleles having the fewest. Specific HLA alleles were associated with about 17,000 TCR beta sequences at a false discovery rate of 0.05 in a later analysis. A later analysis found that most CMV-associated TCR beta chains appeared HLA-restricted, with HLA associations seemingly driven largely by CMV exposure. The classifier was reported to diagnose cytomegalovirus status with high specificity and sensitivity in both the original cohort and the validation cohort. Only TCR beta chains were sequenced in this cohort, and the absence of alpha or paired-chain data limited detectable features. Strong co-occurrence of HLA alleles, especially DR and DQ, made assigning TCR associations to individual alleles difficult. The 87-base-pair reads could not distinguish some IMGT-functional V segments, including TRBV6-2 and TRBV6-3, so those segments were excluded. In vitro tests confirmed that three of the cytomegalovirus-associated TCR beta chains recognize cytomegalovirus antigens. According to the authors, the approach could potentially be generalized to other disease states and immunological phenotypes. Some 16 rarely observed V segments, including chromosome 9 orphons, were excluded from the earlier analysis of about 610 of the donors because counts were too low. Because HLA typing was unavailable for some donors at each locus, only the typed subset was used in association tests. An association between a missense DCLRE1C variant and V-gene and J-gene trimming of TCR beta chains was found in a later genetic analysis and replicated in an independent cohort. In the study, some 180 TCR beta chains were listed as associated with cytomegalovirus.

The CDR3 starts with the cysteine, ends with the phenylalanine, and has 16 residues. CDR3 DNA only is kept here, 48 bases in frame from base 1. V lost 4 bases and J lost 4 bases, and the count of bases not matched to a germline gene is 4. The germline V gene gives CDR1 as SGHRS and CDR2 as YFSETQ. Receptor amplification or capture employed the immunoSEQ multiplex PCR assay. A mixture of 60 forward primers for TCR Vbeta segments and 13 reverse primers for TCR Jbeta segments was used in the multiplex PCR. A multiplex PCR assay on genomic DNA amplified the CDR3 region of rearranged TCR beta genes. Amplified TCR beta libraries were sequenced as 87-base-pair reads on the Illumina HiSeq System. In the source study's methods: Across the 600 to 700 repertoires, a later analysis counted around 80 million unique TCR beta chains, roughly 11 million of which were shared by at least two donors. To remove PCR and sequencing errors, raw reads were error-corrected and collapsed into unique sequences using a nearest-neighbor algorithm that merged closely related sequences. To assign V, D and J gene segments, CDR3 sequences were aligned to IMGT reference sequences. Each retained sequence needed at least a six-nucleotide match to both a V gene segment and a J gene segment. Rearrangements were classified as productive when the CDR3 lacked stop codons and remained in frame with V and J, and all other rearrangements were classified as non-productive. CDR3 was defined according to IMGT convention as the region running from the second conserved V-encoded cysteine to the conserved J-encoded phenylalanine. The earlier analysis of more than 450 of the donors excluded sequences that lacked an unambiguous match to a single V gene segment. In an earlier analysis of 587 of the donors, V segments were called functional above 56.7% productive rearrangements and were called segregating when the between-donor standard deviation exceeded 5%. A statistical classification framework was developed to diagnose cytomegalovirus status using the catalog of TCR beta chain sequences. In a later analysis, TCR nucleotide sequences were compared against IMGT/GENE-DB human TR gene sequences so that V and J genes could be assigned. A later analysis assigned CDR3 sequences and most-parsimonious VDJ recombination scenarios with the TCRdist pipeline. In a later analysis, every TCR beta chain was defined by the combination of its CDR3 amino acid sequence and its V-gene family, and reads without a unique V-gene family were dropped. As a way to deal with suspected cross-contamination and a sequencing artifact, a later analysis dropped more than 500 nucleotide sequences that were highly shared and had low generation probability. In a later analysis, a clonal expansion index was calculated for each public chain from normalized within-repertoire ranks of inferred template counts. Generation probabilities in a later analysis came from a VDJ recombination model fitted to out-of-frame rearrangements, and those results were checked against IGoR. Hypergeometric tests were used in a later analysis to score TCR-TCR, TCR-HLA and TCR-CMV co-occurrence, with a repertoire-size bias correction applied to the TCR pairs. In a later analysis, false discovery rates were estimated by permuting HLA or CMV assignments 20 times. In a later analysis, co-occurring TCRs were grouped using DBSCAN, and TCRdist sequence similarity was added for clustering within HLA-allele-positive subsets. Repertoires with fewer than 30,000 or more than 120,000 public chains, plus five repertoires with anomalous nucleotide sharing, were excluded from co-occurrence clustering. Not all clones reach the TCRdb copy of this immuneACCESS table, which keeps in-frame sequences only. Checked studies attribute under half of the gap to unresolved V genes and leave the rest unexplained. Clone size and V and J calls were adopted from that table, with D and trimming inferred from the DNA. This sample is represented by hundreds of thousands of clones; almost 80% of them were singletons. 1.5% to 2% of the sample lies in the top ten.

Turning to this clone: The antigen this receptor binds is unknown. The sample holds no much larger clone one base away, and base qualities are not on file.

The clonotype originates from a male donor in good health and CMV-seronegative. Sequenced sample: PBMCs. The chain was built from TRBV5-1 and TRBJ2-3; TRBD2 aligns with 15 central bases. This receptor carries the CDR3 CASSGGTSGRSDTQYF. The bases read TGCGCCAGCAGCGGCGGGACTAGCGGGAGGTCAGATACGCAGTATTTT. The full variable domain, completed from the reference TRBV5-1 and TRBJ2-3 proteins outside the CDR3, reads KAGVTQTPRYLIKTRGQQVTLSCSPISGHRSVSWYQQTPGQGLQFLFEYFSETQRNKGNFPGRFSGRQFSNSRSEMNVSTLELGDSALYLCASSGGTSGRSDTQYFGPGTRLTVL.